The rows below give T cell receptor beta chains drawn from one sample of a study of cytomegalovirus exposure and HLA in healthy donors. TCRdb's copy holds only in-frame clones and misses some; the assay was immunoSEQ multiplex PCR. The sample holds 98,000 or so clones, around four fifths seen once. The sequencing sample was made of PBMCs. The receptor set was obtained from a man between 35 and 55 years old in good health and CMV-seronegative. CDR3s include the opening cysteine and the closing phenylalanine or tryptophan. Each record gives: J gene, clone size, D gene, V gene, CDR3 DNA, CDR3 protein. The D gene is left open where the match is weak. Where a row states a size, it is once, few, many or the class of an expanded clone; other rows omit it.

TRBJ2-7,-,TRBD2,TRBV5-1,TGCGCCAGCAGCTTGGGGACTAGCGGACACTACGAGCAGTACTTC,CASSLGTSGHYEQYF
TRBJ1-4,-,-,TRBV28,TGTGCCAGCAGTCCCCTCCTCCGTGCAACTAATGAAAAACTGTTTTTT,CASSPLLRATNEKLFF
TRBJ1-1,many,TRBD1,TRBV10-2,TGCGCCAGCAAGGATGGGGGACAGGGGGGCACTGAAGCTTTCTTT,CASKDGGQGGTEAFF
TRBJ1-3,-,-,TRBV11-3,TGTGCCAGCAGCTTCGGTTCGTCTGGAAACACCATATATTTT,CASSFGSSGNTIYF
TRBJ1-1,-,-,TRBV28,TGTGCCAGCAGCTTTCGGGGACACTATGAAGCTTTCTTT,CASSFRGHYEAFF
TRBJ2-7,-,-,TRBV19,TGTGCCAGTAGTGGGGGCCTTTACGAGCAGTACTTC,CASSGGLYEQYF
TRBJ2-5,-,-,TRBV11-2,TGTGCCAGCAGCTTGTCCCAGGAGGACCAGTACTTC,CASSLSQEDQYF
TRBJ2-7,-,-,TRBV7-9,TGTGCCAGCAGCCCAGGGTCGGCAGGTACTGGCGAGCAGTACTTC,CASSPGSAGTGEQYF
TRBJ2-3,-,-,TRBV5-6,TGTGCCAGCAGCTTGTTTGGGAGGCCCGGAGATACGCAGTATTTT,CASSLFGRPGDTQYF
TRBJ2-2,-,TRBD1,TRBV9,TGTGCCAGCAGCGCCGGGACAGCGAACACCGGGGAGCTGTTTTTT,CASSAGTANTGELFF
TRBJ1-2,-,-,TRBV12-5,TGTGCTAGTGGTTCATCTCCTGGAGATGGCTACACCTTC,CASGSSPGDGYTF
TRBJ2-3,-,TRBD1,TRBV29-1,TGCAGCGCTGCCGACAGGGGGACAGATACGCAGTATTTT,CSAADRGTDTQYF
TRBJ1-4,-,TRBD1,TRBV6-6,TGTGCCAGCAGTGGGGGACAGGAACATGAAAAACTGTTTTTT,CASSGGQEHEKLFF
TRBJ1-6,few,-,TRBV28,TGTGCCAGCAGTCCCATTTTCGACAGCTCCTATAATTCACCCCTCCACTTT,CASSPIFDSSYNSPLHF
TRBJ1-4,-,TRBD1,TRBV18,TGTGCCAGCTCAAACAAAGGGCAGGGGGCGACTGGGAATGAAAAACTGTTTTTT,CASSNKGQGATGNEKLFF
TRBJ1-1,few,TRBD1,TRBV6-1,TGTGCCAGCAGTGAAGCGTTGAGGGGGACAGTAGTGGTCACTGAAGCTTTCTTT,CASSEALRGTVVVTEAFF
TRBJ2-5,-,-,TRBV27,TGTGCCAGCAGTTGGGGGGGGCGGGAGACCCAGTACTTC,CASSWGGRETQYF
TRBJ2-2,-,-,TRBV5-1,TGCGCCAGCGGGACTAACACCGGGGAGCTGTTTTTT,CASGTNTGELFF
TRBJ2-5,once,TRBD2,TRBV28,TGTGCCAGCAGTTTAAGGAGCGGGGGCCAAGAGACCCAGTACTTC,CASSLRSGGQETQYF
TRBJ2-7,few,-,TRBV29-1,TGCAGCGGTATTGACAGGACCTACGAGCAGTACTTC,CSGIDRTYEQYF
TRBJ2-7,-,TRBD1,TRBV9,TGTGCCAGCAGCGCCCGGGACAGGGACTACGAGCAGTACTTC,CASSARDRDYEQYF
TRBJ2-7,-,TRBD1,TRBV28,TGTGCCAGCAGTTCGACAGGGGGCATCGACGAGCAGTACTTC,CASSSTGGIDEQYF
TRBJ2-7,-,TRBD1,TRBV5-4,TGTGCCAGCAGCCTCTACCGACAGGGGTCCTACGAGCAGTACTTC,CASSLYRQGSYEQYF
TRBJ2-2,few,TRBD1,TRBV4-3,TGCGCCAGCAGCCCGACAGGGGTCACCGGGGAGCTGTTTTTT,CASSPTGVTGELFF
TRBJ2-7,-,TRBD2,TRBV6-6,TGTGCCAGCAGACTAGCGGGAGGGCCAGGCGAGCAGTACTTC,CASRLAGGPGEQYF
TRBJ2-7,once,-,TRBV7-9,TGTGCCAGCAGCTTAGGGAGTCCCGAGCAGTACTTC,CASSLGSPEQYF
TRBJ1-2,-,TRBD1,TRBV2,TGTGCCAGCAGGGGCCCTTGGACAGGGAACGGCTACACCTTC,CASRGPWTGNGYTF
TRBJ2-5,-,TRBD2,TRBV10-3,TGTGCCATCAGTGGGGAGGGATCGGTAGAGACCCAGTACTTC,CAISGEGSVETQYF
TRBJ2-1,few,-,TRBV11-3,TGTGCCAGCAGCTTGAATTCAGGGGCCGGTGAGCAGTTCTTC,CASSLNSGAGEQFF
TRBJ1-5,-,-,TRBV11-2,TGTGCCAGCAGCTTAGACCGGAATCAGCCCCAGCATTTT,CASSLDRNQPQHF
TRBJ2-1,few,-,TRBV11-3,TGTGCCAGCGGCCCTATAGCGGCGCTTAGCTCCTACAATGAGCAGTTCTTC,CASGPIAALSSYNEQFF
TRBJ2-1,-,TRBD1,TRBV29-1,TGCAGCGTGGATCTCAGAGACAGGGGGAAATATGAGCAGTTCTTC,CSVDLRDRGKYEQFF
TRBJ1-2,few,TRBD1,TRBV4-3,TGCGCCAGCAGCCAAGACAGGGGGCCCTATGGCTACACCTTC,CASSQDRGPYGYTF
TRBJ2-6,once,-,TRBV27,TGTGCCAGCAGTTTACTTGGGAGGCCCTCTGGGGCCAACGTCCTGACTTTC,CASSLLGRPSGANVLTF
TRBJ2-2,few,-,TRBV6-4,TGTGCCAGCAGTAGACAGGACACCGGGGAGCTGTTTTTT,CASSRQDTGELFF
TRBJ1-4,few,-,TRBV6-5,TGTGCCAGCGGGGCCGGTGGGTCACTGTTTTTT,CASGAGGSLFF
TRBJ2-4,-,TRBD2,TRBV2,TGTGCCAGCAGTCTTCTTGGGGCGGGGGAGGTAGGCATTCAGTACTTC,CASSLLGAGEVGIQYF
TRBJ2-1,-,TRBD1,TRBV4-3,TGCGCCAGCAGCCAAGAGTTTCAAACGGGGACAGGGCGAAATGAGCAGTTCTTC,CASSQEFQTGTGRNEQFF
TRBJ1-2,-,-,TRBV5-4,TGTGCCAGCAGCGGACTCCAGATACCCTATGGCTACACCTTC,CASSGLQIPYGYTF
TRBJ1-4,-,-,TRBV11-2,TGTGCCAGCAGCTTAGGGTCCACAGCATCAGCAACTAATGAAAAACTGTTTTTT,CASSLGSTASATNEKLFF
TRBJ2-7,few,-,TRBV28,TGTGCCAGCAGTTTATTCGGAGGGTCCAGCTCCTACGAGCAGTACTTC,CASSLFGGSSSYEQYF
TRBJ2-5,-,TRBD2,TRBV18,TGTGCCAGCTCACCACCCTCGCTTGGACTAGCGGGTTTCAGCGGGGAGACCCAGTACTTC,CASSPPSLGLAGFSGETQYF
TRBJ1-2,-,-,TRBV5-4,TGTGCCAGCACCTCTGGACAGCACTATGGCTACACCTTC,CASTSGQHYGYTF
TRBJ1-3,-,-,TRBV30,TGTGCCTGGAGTGTACATGAGGGAAGATTTGGAAACACCATATATTTT,CAWSVHEGRFGNTIYF